These 2 T cell receptor beta chains originate from one sample sequenced in a study of shared clonotypes between healthy human individuals (dated by TCRdb to about 2020). The library was obtained by the immunoSEQ multiplex PCR assay. The table was pulled from immuneACCESS by TCRdb, which kept in-frame rearrangements only. Such tables lose some clones; where checked, under half of the loss comes from unresolved V genes, and the rest has no known cause. The sample table records 1.4 million or so clones; less than 99% of these occur just once. Under 0.45% of the sample rests with the top ten. Material: naive CD4+ T cells sorted from blood. According to the study, the label for this sample's cell subset or site signals: CD45RA+ positively selected. Receptors were obtained from a young man in good health.

V usage is TRBV4-1 and J usage is TRBJ1-1; 10 bases align to TRBD1. Germline V lookup: CDR1 MGHRA, CDR2 YSYEKL. The V segment lost 3 bases and the J segment 10 bases; nucleotides outside the gene matches: 11. CDR3 size: 15 residues. The CDR3 bases are TGCGCCAGCAGCCAGCCGGGACAGGGGTCCCCTCGAGCTTTCTTT. This gives the protein CASSQPGQGSPRAFF.

A note on this clone: Additional DNA sequences in this sample encode the identical CDR3. The chain carries TRBV18 and TRBJ2-1; D is unresolved. The V gene lost 4 bases and the J gene lost 4 bases, with 8 bases spanning the gap. CDR3 length: 13 residues. Germline assignment: CDR1 KGHSH and CDR2 LQKENI. CDR3 amino acids: CASSQGLYNEQFF. For the CDR3, the DNA is TGTGCCAGCTCACAGGGCCTATACAATGAGCAGTTCTTC.